Included here is one T cell receptor (beta chain) sequence, with context. What it recognizes is unknown. This sample is part of a study of vaccination effects on CD4 cells after COVID-19. Following culture for ten to eleven days, CD4+ T cells were isolated. The cohort was immunized with two doses of either the BNT162b2 or mRNA-1273 vaccine. Trimming took 3 bases from V and 0 from J, leaving 20 bases between them. Looked up from germline, CDR1 is SGDLS and CDR2 is YYNGEE. CDR3 length: 18 residues. This table comes from immunoSEQ multiplex PCR, and its TCRdb copy is limited to in-frame clones, with some not included. Found here are 65,000 to 90,000 clones, around 67% of them singletons; the top ten hold about 2.5%.

The rearrangement uses TRBV9 and TRBJ2-3; weak D call: TRBD2 (5 bases). The receptor's source is a human donor who received a COVID-19 vaccine. The input for sequencing was CD4+ T cells from PBMCs cultured without peptide, taken after COVID-19 vaccination. CDR3 bases: TGTGCCAGCAGCGCTCTTCACGTAGCGACGGCTAGCACAGATACGCAGTATTTT. Translation: CASSALHVATASTDTQYF.